This TCR beta chain was profiled in a study of T cell responses to AZD1222 COVID-19 vaccine. Findings and limits, study-wide: Most donors were white British and more were female, and clonal diversity was possibly underestimated. A reported finding is that nearly half of spike-specific TCRs target unmutated variant regions. CD4 TCRs associated with vaccination spanned spike, dominating at 160-218 and 743-854.

There are 14 residues in the CDR3. CDR1 is SGHRS, CDR2 YFSETQ, per germline. V lost 0 bases and J 7 bases, leaving 8 bases between the germline ends. Here immunoSEQ multiplex PCR was the method, and the copy in TCRdb shows in-frame clones only, minus some. The table shows roughly 100,000 clones, with approximately 90% occurring only once. Details on this clone: Its antigen is currently unknown.

Second-dose schedules of about 4 or about 12 weeks were combined. The origin of this receptor is an adult who received the AZD1222 COVID-19 vaccine. The sample was peripheral blood, taken 28 days after the second AZD1222 dose. The V call is TRBV5-1, the J call TRBJ1-6; the D gene is possibly TRBD1 (6 bases). The CDR3, as DNA: TGCGCCAGCAGCTTGGAGACAGGAAATTCACCCCTCCACTTT. Translation: CASSLETGNSPLHF. The variable domain in full, with the rest retrieved from reference TRBV5-1 and TRBJ1-6, is KAGVTQTPRYLIKTRGQQVTLSCSPISGHRSVSWYQQTPGQGLQFLFEYFSETQRNKGNFPGRFSGRQFSNSRSEMNVSTLELGDSALYLCASSLETGNSPLHFGNGTRLTVT.